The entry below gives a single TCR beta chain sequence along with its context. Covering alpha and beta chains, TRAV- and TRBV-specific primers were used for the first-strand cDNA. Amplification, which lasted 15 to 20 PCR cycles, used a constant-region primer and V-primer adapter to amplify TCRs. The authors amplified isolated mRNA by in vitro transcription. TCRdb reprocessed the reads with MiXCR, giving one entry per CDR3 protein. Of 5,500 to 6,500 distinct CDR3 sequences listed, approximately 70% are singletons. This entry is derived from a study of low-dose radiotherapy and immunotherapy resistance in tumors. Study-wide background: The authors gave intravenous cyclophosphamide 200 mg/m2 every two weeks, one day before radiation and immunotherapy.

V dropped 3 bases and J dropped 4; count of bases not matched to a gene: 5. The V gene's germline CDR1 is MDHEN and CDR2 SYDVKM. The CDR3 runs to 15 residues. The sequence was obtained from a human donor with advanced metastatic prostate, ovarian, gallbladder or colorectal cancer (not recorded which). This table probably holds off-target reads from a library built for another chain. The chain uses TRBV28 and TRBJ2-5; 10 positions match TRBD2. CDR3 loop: CASSLEAGGRETQYF. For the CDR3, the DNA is TGTGCCAGCAGTTTGGAAGCGGGAGGGAGAGAGACCCAGTACTTC.